Below are 13 T cell receptor beta chains sequenced from a single sample in a study of blood T cell repertoires in COVID-19. TCRdb keeps only in-frame clones here, not all; method: immunoSEQ multiplex PCR. Of a few hundred thousand clones listed, about 86% are singletons. Sequenced: PBMCs or T cells enriched from blood (not recorded which). Receptor source: a man aged 50 to 59 who had recovered from COVID-19.

V gene TRBV19 combines with J gene TRBJ1-5; D is ambiguous. This CDR3 region has 17 residues. The germline gives CDR1 LNHDA, CDR2 SQIVND (reference sequence). V was cut by 2 bases and J by 1 base, with 15 bases left in between. CDR3 protein: CASSIPTPFKSNQPQHF. CDR3 in DNA: TGTGCCAGTAGTATACCTACCCCTTTTAAAAGCAATCAGCCCCAGCATTTT.

This clone turned up a few times. The rearrangement links TRBV29-1 to TRBJ1-1; D is unclear. Germline V gene data show CDR1 as SQVTM and CDR2 as ANQGSEA. Trimming cost V 0 bases and J 6 bases, with 8 bases left between them. The CDR3 is made up of 12 amino acids. CDR3 region: CSVEDPGAEAFF. CDR3 sequence (DNA): TGCAGCGTTGAAGATCCCGGGGCTGAAGCTTTCTTT.

This clone has only a few counts. The chain combines TRBV27 with TRBJ2-2; 8 bases map to TRBD2. Germline values: CDR1 MNHEY, CDR2 SMNVEV (reference sequence). This CDR3 spans 14 amino acids. After removal of 5 bases from V and 6 bases from J, the junction contained 5 bases not matched to a gene. CDR3 nucleotide sequence: TGTGCCAGCAGTCCCAGGACTAGCCCCGGGGAGCTGTTTTTT. Translating gives CASSPRTSPGELFF.

The rearrangement links TRBV6-6 to TRBJ1-1; D possibly corresponds to TRBD1 (6 bases). CDR3 length: 12 residues. V gave up 6 bases and J gave up 7 bases, with 12 bases separating them. Germline V CDR1 and CDR2: MNHNY, SVGAGI (reference sequence). The CDR3 sequence is CASSNTGFEAFF. The DNA for the CDR3 is TGTGCCAGCAGCAACACAGGGTTTGAAGCTTTCTTT.

The V call is TRBV7-8, the J call TRBJ1-5, with D perhaps matching TRBD1 (5 bases). CDR3 size: 15 residues. The germline V and J ends were trimmed by 1 base and 6 bases, with 13 bases remaining between them. From germline, CDR1 is SGHVS and CDR2 FQNEAQ. This CDR3 is CASSLDRRVGQPQHF. The CDR3 DNA follows: TGTGCCAGCAGCTTAGATCGCAGGGTGGGTCAGCCCCAGCATTTT.

The chain joins TRBV4-2 to TRBJ2-5; the D gene is possibly TRBD1 (8 bases). This CDR3 has 15 amino acids. V was pared by 4 bases and J by 5 bases, with 17 bases between. Per germline, CDR1 LGHNA and CDR2 YNFKEQ. CDR3 coding DNA: TGTGCCAGCAGCCTTCGACAGGGGAGGGAGGAGACCCAGTACTTC. It encodes CASSLRQGREETQYF.

This sequence joins TRBV18 and TRBJ1-2; D possibly corresponds to TRBD1 (6 bases). V shed 3 bases and J shed 7 bases, with 15 bases lying between them. The CDR3 consists of 14 residues. The germline V gene has CDR1 KGHSH and CDR2 LQKENI. CDR3 protein: CASSPDSSLPGYTF. The CDR3 bases are TGTGCCAGCTCACCGGACAGTTCCCTCCCTGGCTACACCTTC.

The chain recombines TRBV12-3 or TRBV12-4 with TRBJ1-2; no clear D gene. This CDR3 is built from 13 residues. The V and J ends lost 6 bases and 10 bases respectively, with 18 bases between them. The CDR3 sequence is CASSGISREPYTF. The CDR3 nucleotides read TGTGCCAGCAGCGGAATTTCCCGGGAGCCCTACACCTTC.

J is TRBJ2-3 and V is TRBV7-2, with TRBD2 as a possible D gene (6 bases). In germline, CDR1 is SGHTA, CDR2 FQGNSA. CDR3 length: 16 residues. V was pared by 0 bases and J by 0 bases, with 10 bases between. CDR3 amino acids: CASSLASGPSTDTQYF. For the CDR3, the DNA is TGTGCCAGCAGCTTAGCTAGCGGACCTAGCACAGATACGCAGTATTTT.

V and J are TRBV5-1 and TRBJ2-7; no firm D call. Germline V gene data show CDR1 as SGHRS and CDR2 as YFSETQ. The CDR3 loop spans 13 amino acids. The ends were cut back, 1 base at V and 0 bases at J, with 5 bases in the middle. The CDR3 nucleotides read TGCGCCAGCAGCTTGTTCTCCTCCTACGAGCAGTACTTC. It specifies CASSLFSSYEQYF.

The chain uses TRBV6-5 and TRBJ2-5; D perhaps matches TRBD2 (6 bases). Per the germline V gene, CDR1 is MNHEY and CDR2 is SVGAGI. The CDR3 runs 13 residues. V was cut by 7 bases and J by 0 bases, with 9 bases left in between. CDR3 DNA sequence: TGTGCCAGCATCGGAGGGAACCAAGAGACCCAGTACTTC. Residues: CASIGGNQETQYF.

This clone is a singleton in its sample. The chain is built from TRBV5-1 and TRBJ2-7; tentative D call: TRBD1 (6 bases). CDR3 size: 14 residues. V shed 4 bases and J shed 1 base, with 12 bases lying between them. Germline V gene lookup returns CDR1 SGHRS and CDR2 YFSETQ. In DNA, the CDR3 is TGCGCCAGCAGCCCCGACAGGTCGTCCTACGAGCAGTACTTC. This codes for CASSPDRSSYEQYF.

This chain uses TRBV5-1 with TRBJ2-3; possibly TRBD2 for D (5 bases). The germline V gene encodes CDR1 SGHRS and CDR2 YFSETQ. V was trimmed by 4 bases and J by 0 bases, leaving 12 bases between them. CDR3 length equals 15 residues. The CDR3 loop reads CASSPDGVSTDTQYF. The CDR3 coding sequence is TGCGCCAGCAGCCCAGACGGGGTGAGCACAGATACGCAGTATTTT.